These 3 T cell receptor beta chains originate from one sample sequenced in a study of blood T cell repertoires in COVID-19. The repertoire was sequenced with immunoSEQ multiplex PCR; TCRdb's copy has only in-frame clones and lacks some. The table records under 35,000 clones, about 90% of them present only once. Input material: peripheral blood. These receptors were collected from a human donor in a cohort sampled during active COVID-19.

This chain links TRBV7-2 with TRBJ1-3; no definite D call. CDR1 and CDR2 (germline): SGHTA, FQGNSA. This CDR3 is built from 13 residues. Trimming stripped 5 bases from V and 4 bases from J, with 9 bases between. The CDR3 loop reads CASSGRPGNTIYF. CDR3 DNA: TGTGCCAGCAGCGGGAGGCCCGGAAACACCATATATTTT.

This clone has a handful of counts. This rearrangement joins TRBV30 to TRBJ1-5; D may be TRBD1 (5 bases). The V and J ends lost 2 bases and 7 bases respectively, with 12 bases between them. The germline gives CDR1 GTSNPN, CDR2 SVGIG (reference sequence). This CDR3 comprises 13 residues. CDR3 protein: CAWSRGYQQPQHF. CDR3 nucleotides: TGTGCCTGGAGTCGGGGGTATCAACAGCCCCAGCATTTT.

V and J are TRBV5-4 and TRBJ1-1; D is ambiguous. Trimming shortened V by 5 bases and J by 3 bases, and 14 bases separated the two germline ends. CDR1 SGHNT and CDR2 YYREEE come from the germline V gene (reference sequence). The CDR3 runs to 14 residues. CDR3 DNA sequence: TGTGCCAGCAGTTCAGGCTACCAGGACACTGAAGCTTTCTTT. Encoded protein: CASSSGYQDTEAFF.